This is a list of T cell receptor beta chains from one sample in a study of cytomegalovirus exposure and HLA in healthy donors. Sequencing was performed with immunoSEQ multiplex PCR; in TCRdb, only in-frame clones are kept and a portion is missing. The repertoire holds some 130,000 clones, with around 73% as singletons. Sequencing was done on a sample of PBMCs. The receptors come from a female donor in good health and CMV-seronegative. Each CDR3 is given with its conserved first and last residue. Each record gives: V gene, J gene, D gene, clone size, CDR3 protein, CDR3 DNA. The D gene is left open where the match is weak. Clone size is not always given. Where it is, it says once, few, many or a class for expanded clones.

>TRBV28|TRBJ1-2|TRBD1|-
CASSPAGQGGSNYGYTF
TGTGCCAGCAGTCCAGCCGGACAGGGTGGATCGAACTATGGCTACACCTTC
>TRBV19|TRBJ2-7|TRBD1|-
CASSNGDRFYEQYF
TGTGCCAGTAGTAATGGGGACAGATTCTACGAGCAGTACTTC
>TRBV4-1|TRBJ2-2|TRBD2|-
CASSRSGRADYGELFF
TGCGCCAGCAGCCGTAGCGGGAGGGCCGATTACGGGGAGCTGTTTTTT
>TRBV19|TRBJ2-3|-|once
CASSIRGTQYF
TGTGCCAGTAGTATAAGGGGTACGCAGTATTTT
>TRBV5-6|TRBJ2-3|TRBD2|few
CASSPERERVTDTQYF
TGTGCCAGCAGCCCAGAGCGGGAGAGGGTGACAGATACGCAGTATTTT
>TRBV6-5|TRBJ2-7|TRBD2|once
CASSYASGRPEQYF
TGTGCCAGCAGTTACGCTAGCGGGAGACCCGAGCAGTACTTC
>TRBV29-1|TRBJ2-4|-|-
CSVSEAGKNIQYF
TGCAGCGTTTCAGAGGCCGGAAAAAACATTCAGTACTTC
>TRBV28|TRBJ2-1|TRBD1|-
CATDRGWYNEQFF
TGTGCCACCGACAGGGGGTGGTACAATGAGCAGTTCTTC
>TRBV5-6|TRBJ1-5|-|-
CASSLWVQVADQPQHF
TGTGCCAGCAGCTTGTGGGTCCAGGTAGCGGATCAGCCCCAGCATTTT
>TRBV28|TRBJ2-1|-|-
CASSFLGPKQFF
TGTGCCAGCAGTTTCTTGGGGCCTAAGCAGTTCTTC
>TRBV6-6|TRBJ1-2|TRBD1|-
CASSLTGDYGYTF
TGTGCCAGCAGCCTGACAGGGGACTATGGCTACACCTTC
>TRBV5-1|TRBJ2-2|-|-
CASSLAETGRTGELFF
TGCGCCAGCAGCTTGGCCGAGACAGGGAGGACCGGGGAGCTGTTCTTT
>TRBV28|TRBJ1-5|-|-
CASSLAGEGNQPQHF
TGTGCCAGCAGCCTAGCGGGGGAGGGCAATCAGCCCCAGCATTTT
>TRBV7-2|TRBJ1-1|-|few
CASSLGVNSEAFF
TGTGCCAGCAGCTTAGGCGTTAACTCCGAAGCTTTCTTT
>TRBV7-2|TRBJ1-3|-|-
CASSPRGGAGNTIYF
TGTGCCAGCAGCCCTCGGGGGGGAGCCGGAAACACCATATATTTT
>TRBV20-1|TRBJ2-1|TRBD1|-
CSAIQGHEQFF
TGCAGTGCTATACAGGGGCATGAGCAGTTCTTC
>TRBV28|TRBJ1-2|TRBD1|few
CASIDRVGYGYTF
TGTGCCAGCATTGACAGGGTCGGCTATGGCTACACCTTC
>TRBV4-2|TRBJ2-7|TRBD2|-
CASSQGSGSNEQYF
TGTGCCAGCAGCCAAGGTAGCGGGAGTAACGAGCAGTACTTC
>TRBV4-1|TRBJ2-1|TRBD2|-
CASSQRTSAYNEQFF
TGCGCCAGCAGCCAGCGGACTAGCGCCTACAATGAGCAGTTCTTC
>TRBV2|TRBJ1-2|-|once
CASQRQVYGYTF
TGTGCCAGCCAGAGACAGGTCTATGGCTACACCTTC
>TRBV29-1|TRBJ2-5|-|-
CSVEDRQQETQYF
TGCAGCGTTGAAGATAGACAGCAAGAGACCCAGTACTTC
>TRBV28|TRBJ2-7|TRBD1|-
CASSSISGQGHYEQYF
TGTGCCAGCAGTTCCATCTCGGGACAGGGCCACTACGAGCAGTACTTC
>TRBV11-2|TRBJ2-5|-|once
CASSSRETQYF
TGTGCCAGCAGCTCCCGAGAGACCCAGTACTTC
>TRBV27|TRBJ2-7|TRBD1|-
CASSPGTGPFYEQYF
TGTGCCAGCAGTCCCGGGACAGGGCCCTTCTACGAGCAGTACTTC
>TRBV5-4|TRBJ2-5|-|once
CASSLGSGAETQYF
TGTGCCAGCAGCTTGGGGTCCGGTGCAGAGACCCAGTACTTC
>TRBV30|TRBJ2-6|-|-
CAWSNLGAGANGLTF
TGTGCCTGGAGTAACCTAGGGGCTGGGGCCAACGGCCTGACTTTC
>TRBV1|TRBJ1-2|-|-
CTSSQSPPQARGGPCGYTF
TGCACCAGCAGCCAATCCCCTCCACAGGCTAGGGGGGGTCCTTGTGGCTACACCTTC
>TRBV5-1|TRBJ2-1|TRBD2|-
CASRPRTSGNNEQFF
TGCGCCAGCAGGCCCAGGACTAGCGGAAACAATGAGCAGTTCTTC
>TRBV30|TRBJ2-1|TRBD1|-
CAWSVPRKGADEQFF
TGTGCCTGGAGTGTACCCAGGAAGGGGGCGGATGAGCAGTTCTTC
>TRBV27|TRBJ1-3|-|-
CASSRFRGGPGNTIYF
TGTGCCAGCAGCCGGTTTAGGGGAGGGCCAGGAAACACCATATATTTT
>TRBV10-3|TRBJ2-3|TRBD2|-
CATRRGAGDTDTQYF
TGTGCCACCCGCCGGGGAGCGGGGGATACGGATACGCAGTATTTT
>TRBV18|TRBJ2-3|-|-
CAIPQGGGQTDTQYF
TGTGCCATTCCTCAAGGCGGCGGGCAGACAGATACGCAGTATTTT
>TRBV5-1|TRBJ2-7|-|-
CASSLVLDGSHEQYF
TGCGCCAGCAGCTTGGTTCTGGACGGGAGCCACGAGCAGTACTTC
>TRBV13|TRBJ2-2|TRBD2|-
CASSLGAPGGVTGELFF
TGTGCCAGCAGCTTAGGAGCACCGGGAGGTGTCACCGGGGAGCTGTTTTTT
>TRBV19|TRBJ2-5|-|-
CASSITSQETQYF
TGTGCCAGTAGTATAACCAGTCAAGAGACCCAGTACTTC
>TRBV28|TRBJ1-1|TRBD1|-
CASSPVGQGKNTEAFF
TGTGCCAGCAGCCCCGTCGGACAGGGGAAGAACACTGAAGCTTTCTTT
>TRBV19|TRBJ2-3|TRBD2|-
CASSIRAGLAGGKADTQYF
TGTGCCAGTAGTATAAGGGCCGGGCTAGCGGGAGGGAAGGCAGATACGCAGTATTTT
>TRBV5-6|TRBJ1-4|-|few
CASTSSRVGPGEKLFF
TGTGCCAGCACCTCCAGTCGTGTAGGCCCGGGTGAAAAACTGTTTTTT
>TRBV18|TRBJ1-1|TRBD1|-
CASSRGQVLNTEAFF
TGTGCCAGCTCCCGCGGACAGGTGTTGAACACTGAAGCTTTCTTT
>TRBV7-3|TRBJ2-7|TRBD1|-
CASSLERRDRGYEQYF
TGTGCCAGCAGCTTGGAGCGGCGGGACAGGGGTTACGAGCAGTACTTC
>TRBV9|TRBJ2-1|-|few
CASSVAGRLEQFF
TGTGCCAGCAGCGTAGCGGGTAGACTTGAGCAGTTCTTC